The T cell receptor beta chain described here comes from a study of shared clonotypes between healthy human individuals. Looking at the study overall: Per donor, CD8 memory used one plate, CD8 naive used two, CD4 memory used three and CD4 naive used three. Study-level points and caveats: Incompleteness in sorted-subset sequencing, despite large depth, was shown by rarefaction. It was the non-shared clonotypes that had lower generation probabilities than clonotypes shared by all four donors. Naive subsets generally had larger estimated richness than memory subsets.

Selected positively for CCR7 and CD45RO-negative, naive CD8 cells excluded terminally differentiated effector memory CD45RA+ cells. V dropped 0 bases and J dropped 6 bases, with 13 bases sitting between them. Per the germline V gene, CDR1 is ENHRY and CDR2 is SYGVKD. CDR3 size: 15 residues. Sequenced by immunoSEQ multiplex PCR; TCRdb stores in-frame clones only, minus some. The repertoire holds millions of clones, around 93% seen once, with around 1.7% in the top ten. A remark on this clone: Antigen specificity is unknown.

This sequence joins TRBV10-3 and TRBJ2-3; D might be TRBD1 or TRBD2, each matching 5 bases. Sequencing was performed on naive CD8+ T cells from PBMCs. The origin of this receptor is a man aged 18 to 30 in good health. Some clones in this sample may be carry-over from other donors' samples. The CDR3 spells CAISESDAEGDTQYF. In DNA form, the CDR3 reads TGTGCCATCAGTGAGTCTGACGCTGAGGGGGATACGCAGTATTTT.